This record looks at one T cell receptor (beta chain) sequence and its context. Its target is unknown. Sequencing used immunoSEQ v3. The data were produced by immunoSEQ multiplex PCR, yet TCRdb's version contains in-frame clones alone and is incomplete. The sample yields approximately 60,000 clones, more than 60% seen once. This CDR3 is built from 13 residues. The V gene's germline CDR1 is SGHVS and CDR2 FNYEAQ. The V end was cut by 2 bases, the J end by 6 bases, with 11 bases between. This sample stems from a study of TIL therapy for anti-PD-1-resistant metastatic lung cancer. Study results and caveats: This highly selected cohort may not generalize to typical lung cancer patients. TIL clonotype persistence in blood showed no apparent association with response.

Time point reported: pre-treatment sample, taken before nivolumab and TIL therapy. Adults with stage 4 NSCLC were enrolled in a phase I trial. The V gene is TRBV7-6, the J gene TRBJ2-7; D remains unclear. Sequencing used blood, obtained at baseline. This TCR derives from a person aged 25-85 years with non-small cell lung cancer. The CDR3 sequence is CASSLSGLSEQYF. CDR3 nucleotides: TGTGCCAGCAGCTTATCCGGCCTCTCCGAGCAGTACTTC.